Below, 19 T cell receptor beta chains from the same sample are listed, as sequenced in a study of siplizumab effects on memory and regulatory T cells. The assay was immunoSEQ multiplex PCR, and TCRdb's table has in-frame clones only and misses some. The sample yields approximately 100,000 clones, roughly 94% seen once. The sequenced sample was non-Treg CD4+ T cells sorted from blood. Source of these receptors: a human donor in good health.

Here the CDR3 reads CASTNNRALSNTEAFF. For the CDR3, the DNA is TGTGCCAGCACTAATAATCGGGCACTCTCGAACACTGAAGCTTTCTTT. The chain carries TRBV28 and TRBJ1-1; no clear D. V lost 7 bases and J lost 1, with 19 bases in between. CDR3 length: 16 amino acids. Germline V gene data show CDR1 as MDHEN and CDR2 as SYDVKM.

The chain carries TRBV2 and TRBJ2-5; no reliable D call. Germline-derived CDR1 and CDR2 are SNHLY and FYNNEI. Trimming pared 4 bases from V and 4 bases from J, leaving 10 bases between. The CDR3 length is 13 residues. CDR3 coding DNA: TGTGCCAGCAGTGGTACAATTGGAGAGACCCAGTACTTC. Translation: CASSGTIGETQYF.

This clone was seen only once. This chain links TRBV5-1 with TRBJ1-1, with D possibly TRBD1 on 6 matching bases. CDR1 is SGHRS and CDR2 is YFSETQ in the germline V gene. This CDR3 has 15 amino acids. Trimming removed 0 bases from V and 5 bases from J, with 14 bases in between. The CDR3 DNA sequence: TGCGCCAGCAGCTTGGATAGGGGGGGCCGAACTGAAGCTTTCTTT. This translates into CASSLDRGGRTEAFF.

The CDR3 nucleotides are TGTGCCAGCAGCGTAGGAACAGTCACTGAAGCTTTCTTT. Its protein is CASSVGTVTEAFF. The rearrangement joins TRBV9 to TRBJ1-1; D unclear. V was cut by 0 bases and J by 4 bases, with 7 bases left in between. The CDR3 is 13 residues long. Germline V gene lookup returns CDR1 SGDLS and CDR2 YYNGEE.

The chain has TRBV28 and TRBJ2-1, with D tentatively TRBD2 (6 bases). Deletions cut 7 bases from V and 7 bases from J, with 8 bases between. Germline loops: CDR1 MDHEN, CDR2 SYDVKM. The CDR3 loop spans 11 amino acids. The CDR3 sequence: CASIGRNEQFF. For the CDR3, the DNA is TGTGCCAGCATTGGGAGGAATGAGCAGTTCTTC.

This chain uses TRBV27 with TRBJ2-5; no definite D call. The CDR3 loop spans 15 amino acids. The V gene lost 2 bases and the J gene lost 5 bases, with 15 bases spanning the gap. Germline V CDR1 and CDR2: MNHEY, SMNVEV (reference sequence). CDR3: CASSLTIGVGETQYF. As DNA, the CDR3 is TGTGCCAGCAGTTTAACGATTGGGGTAGGCGAGACCCAGTACTTC.

V gene TRBV7-9 combines with J gene TRBJ2-1; 9 bases are a match to TRBD2. The germline V gene has CDR1 SEHNR and CDR2 FQNEAQ (reference sequence). V was pared by 0 bases and J by 5 bases, with 5 bases of the junction left unmatched. This CDR3 spans 16 amino acids. The CDR3, as DNA: TGTGCCAGCAGCTTAGCGGGTTCTAGCGGGAACAATGAGCAGTTCTTC. Its protein product is CASSLAGSSGNNEQFF.

The chain employs TRBV18 and TRBJ1-3; D may be TRBD1 (5 bases). Germline V gene lookup returns CDR1 KGHSH and CDR2 LQKENI. V dropped 3 bases and J dropped 0 bases, with 9 bases sitting between them. CDR3 length: 15 residues. The CDR3 sequence is CASSPRGDSGNTIYF. Written as DNA, the CDR3 is TGTGCCAGCTCACCTCGAGGGGACTCTGGAAACACCATATATTTT.

The chain recombines TRBV18 with TRBJ2-7; 10 nucleotides match TRBD2. The germline V gene has CDR1 KGHSH and CDR2 LQKENI. This CDR3 has 15 residues. Trimming took 1 base from V and 7 from J; bases not matched to a gene: 7. The chain's CDR3 is CASSPLSGRAGEQYF. For the CDR3, the DNA is TGTGCCAGCTCACCACTGAGCGGGAGGGCCGGGGAGCAGTACTTC.

This chain uses TRBV30 with TRBJ2-2; D unclear. This CDR3 spans 13 amino acids. The V gene lost 3 bases and the J gene lost 6 bases, with 11 bases spanning the gap. Germline V CDR1 and CDR2: GTSNPN, SVGIG (reference sequence). The CDR3 DNA reads as TGTGCCTGGAGGAAGAGTCTTCCCGGGGAGCTGTTTTTT. Its protein product is CAWRKSLPGELFF.

The CDR3, as DNA: TGCGCCAGCAGCTTGGCACAGGGTGGCACTAGGGACACTGAAGCTTTCTTT. This translates into CASSLAQGGTRDTEAFF. This chain joins TRBV5-1 and TRBJ1-1; D perhaps matches TRBD1 (6 bases). The CDR3 loop spans 17 amino acids. Looked up from germline, CDR1 is SGHRS and CDR2 is YFSETQ. The V end lost 0 bases, the J end lost 3 bases, and 18 bases lay between the germline ends.

J is TRBJ2-3 and V is TRBV7-3; TRBD2 is a possible D gene (6 bases). CDR3 length equals 14 residues. Germline CDR1 reads SGHTA; CDR2 reads FQGTGA. The ends were cut back, 4 bases at V and 4 bases at J, with 12 bases in the middle. CDR3 nucleotide sequence: TGTGCCAGCAGCTCCCTCGGGGGAGCAGATACGCAGTATTTT. As protein: CASSSLGGADTQYF.

The DNA of the CDR3 is TGTGCCAGCAGCTTCAGGGCAACTGATACGCAGTATTTT. Encoded protein: CASSFRATDTQYF. The chain links TRBV5-4 to TRBJ2-3; a weak D match, TRBD1 (5 bases). CDR3 size: 13 residues. The germline CDR1 and CDR2 sequences are SGHNT and YYREEE (reference sequence). V lost 2 bases, J lost 6 bases, and 10 bases lay in between.

The chain is built from TRBV14 and TRBJ2-2; D is uncertain. There are 12 residues in the CDR3. Germline CDR1 reads SGHDN; CDR2 reads FVKESK. V was cut by 1 base and J by 8 bases, with 5 bases left in between. CDR3 bases: TGTGCCAGCAGCCAAGTCCAAGGGGAGCTGTTTTTT. Protein product: CASSQVQGELFF.

The CDR3 DNA sequence: TGTGCCAGCAGGGACGGGACAGCAACTAATGAAAAACTGTTTTTT. It codes for CASRDGTATNEKLFF. The chain couples TRBV6-5 to TRBJ1-4; 7 bases match TRBD1. The CDR3 loop spans 15 amino acids. Germline-derived CDR1 and CDR2 are MNHEY and SVGAGI. Germline trimming cut 6 bases from V and 0 bases from J; bases unmatched to any gene: 4.

The chain carries TRBV27 and TRBJ2-3; D is unclear. Germline CDR1 reads MNHEY; CDR2 reads SMNVEV (reference sequence). V lost 5 bases and J 2 bases, leaving 14 bases between the germline ends. This CDR3 region has 15 residues. The DNA of the CDR3 is TGTGCCAGCAGTAAGCTAGGAGAGCCCACAGATACGCAGTATTTT. It yields the protein CASSKLGEPTDTQYF.

This chain links TRBV10-3 with TRBJ1-1; no reliable D call. The V and J ends lost 3 bases and 1 base respectively, with 6 bases between them. CDR1 and CDR2 from the germline V gene are ENHRY and SYGVKD. The CDR3 is 13 residues long. The CDR3 region has the DNA TGTGCCATCAGTGAATTGCCGAACACTGAAGCTTTCTTT. Translating it yields CAISELPNTEAFF.

The chain uses TRBV6-1 and TRBJ2-5; TRBD2 might be the D (5 bases). There are 15 residues in the CDR3. Trimming cost V 8 bases and J 6 bases, with 22 bases left between them. In germline, CDR1 is MNHNS, CDR2 SASEGT. CDR3 coding DNA: TGTGCCAGCGGAAAGTCTCCGGGGTCTCTGAAGACCCAGTACTTC. Translated, it gives CASGKSPGSLKTQYF.

This sequence joins TRBV7-2 and TRBJ2-7; 10 bases agree with TRBD2. This CDR3 region has 15 residues. V was clipped by 1 base and J by 8 bases; unmatched bases: 8. Germline lookup yields CDR1 SGHTA and CDR2 FQGNSA. The CDR3 sequence is CASSLDRSGRAQQYF. The CDR3 region has the DNA TGTGCCAGCAGCTTAGATAGGAGCGGGAGGGCCCAGCAGTACTTC.